This TCR beta chain was recorded in a study of identical twins. Study findings and constraints: Cross-sectional statistics, not tracking of the same donors, supported the conclusions. Twin-shared out-of-frame alpha sequences were enriched for low generation probability.

In this sample, this clonotype turned up a few times. No antigen is known for it. Germline V gene lookup returns CDR1 SGHAT and CDR2 FQNNGV. The CDR3 spans 11 residues. Trimming cost V 4 bases and J 4 bases, with 5 bases left between them. Healthy Caucasian individuals made up all the donors. TCRdb re-called the 5' RACE reads through MiXCR, storing one row per CDR3 protein. The repertoire holds about 290,000 distinct CDR3 sequences, roughly 8.6% seen once, with roughly 6.8% in the top ten. The data also belong to a second study, concerning yellow fever vaccine responses in identical twins.

The TCR was taken from a young woman in good health. V usage is TRBV11-2 and J usage is TRBJ2-7; D not certain. The sequenced sample was CD8+ T cells sorted from blood. The CDR3: CASSWVYEQYF. The CDR3 coding sequence is TGTGCCAGCAGCTGGGTATACGAGCAGTACTTC.